The 21 T cell receptor beta chains below were found in one sample sequenced in a study of Graves' ophthalmopathy and Graves' hyperthyroidism. TCR beta CDR3 regions were amplified from RNA transcripts. HTBI primers were employed in first-round RT-PCR, then a second-round multiplex PCR followed. A single record per CDR3 protein comes from TCRdb applying MiXCR to the multiplex PCR reads. This sample has approximately 1.2 million distinct CDR3 sequences, with about two fifths found just once. Sequencing used peripheral blood or thyroid tissue (not recorded which). The receptors shown here come from an adult man with Graves' hyperthyroidism.

In this sample, this clonotype turned up many times. The chain combines TRBV7-2 with TRBJ2-7; TRBD2 agrees at 8 bases. Per the germline V gene, CDR1 is SGHTA and CDR2 is FQGNSA. Trimming removed 3 bases from V and 0 bases from J; junction bases left unmatched: 10. The CDR3 runs 17 residues. The CDR3 nucleotides are TGTGCCAGCAGCTTCGTTAGCGGGAACCTTGACTCCTACGAGCAGTACTTC. Translation gives CASSFVSGNLDSYEQYF.

The chain couples TRBV7-9 to TRBJ2-6; 7 nucleotides align to TRBD1. This CDR3 has 18 residues. The germline V gene has CDR1 SEHNR and CDR2 FQNEAQ (reference sequence). With 1 base clipped from V and 0 bases from J, the junction kept 6 bases outside the gene matches. The CDR3 nucleotides are TGTGCCAGCAGCTTAGTCTGGGACAGAATCTCTGGGGCCAACGTCCTGACTTTC. Its protein is CASSLVWDRISGANVLTF.

The chain carries TRBV6-6 and TRBJ1-5, with D perhaps TRBD1 (6 bases). The V gene lost 7 bases and the J gene lost 0 bases, with 10 bases spanning the gap. The CDR3 has 14 amino acids. The germline gives CDR1 MNHNY, CDR2 SVGAGI (reference sequence). CDR3 residues: CASTDSYSNQPQHF. As DNA, the CDR3 is TGTGCCAGCACGGACAGTTATAGCAATCAGCCCCAGCATTTT.

The genes are TRBV11-2 and TRBJ2-5; D is perhaps TRBD1 (5 bases). This CDR3 has 15 residues. With 1 base removed from V and 2 bases from J, the gap between germline ends came to 11 bases. The germline V gene encodes CDR1 SGHAT and CDR2 FQNNGV. In nucleotides, the CDR3 is TGTGCCAGCAGCTTAGTATCGCAGGGACAAGAGACCCAGTACTTC. Encoded protein: CASSLVSQGQETQYF.

This clonotype occurred many times. The chain combines TRBV25-1 with TRBJ1-4; a weak D match, TRBD1 (5 bases). The CDR3 sequence is 11 residues long. Germline assignment: CDR1 MGHDK and CDR2 SYGVNS. V gave up 6 bases and J gave up 13 bases, with 12 bases separating them. The CDR3 DNA reads as TGTGCCAGCAGAAGGGGAAAGGGACTGTTTTTT. Translated: CASRRGKGLFF.

This clonotype appeared a few times. The chain is built from TRBV29-1 and TRBJ1-1, with D possibly TRBD1 on 6 matching bases. The CDR3 has 14 amino acids. Trimming shortened V by 6 bases and J by 1 base, and 15 bases separated the two germline ends. The germline V gene has CDR1 SQVTM and CDR2 ANQGSEA. The DNA for the CDR3 is TGCAGCGTAGGTTGGGGGCAGAAGAACACTGAAGCTTTCTTT. Encoded protein: CSVGWGQKNTEAFF.

This clonotype was recorded at least ten times. The chain carries TRBV6-1 and TRBJ2-5, with D unresolved. The V end was cut by 5 bases, the J end by 8 bases, with 15 bases between. Germline V gene data show CDR1 as MNHNS and CDR2 as SASEGT. CDR3 length: 13 amino acids. CDR3 sequence reads: CASSYEPRDTQYF. CDR3 in DNA: TGTGCCAGCAGTTACGAACCACGAGACACCCAGTACTTC.

This chain connects TRBV20-1 to TRBJ2-7, with 7 bases lining up with TRBD1. Germline lookup yields CDR1 DFQATT and CDR2 SNEGSKA (reference sequence). This CDR3 is 13 amino acids long. V gave up 2 bases and J gave up 5 bases; unmatched junction bases: 6. The DNA of the CDR3 is TGCAGTGCTAGAAAGACAGGGAGTCACGAGCAGTACTTC. Translated, it gives CSARKTGSHEQYF.

This clonotype was found many times. The chain is built from TRBV9 and TRBJ2-7; D call uncertain. The CDR3 is 14 residues long. V was pared by 0 bases and J by 3 bases, with 10 bases between. CDR1 and CDR2 (germline): SGDLS, YYNGEE. The CDR3 DNA reads as TGTGCCAGCAGCGTAGGGGCAGGAGACTACGAGCAGTACTTC. The encoded protein is CASSVGAGDYEQYF.

J is TRBJ1-1 and V is TRBV11-2; a weak D match, TRBD1 (6 bases). With 3 bases removed from V and 1 base from J, the gap between germline ends came to 12 bases. The CDR3 length is 15 residues. Germline CDR1 is SGHAT and CDR2 is FQNNGV. As DNA, the CDR3 is TGTGCCAGCAGCTTTCAGGGGTTTGGGAACACTGAAGCTTTCTTT. This gives the protein CASSFQGFGNTEAFF.

The sample holds a few counts of this clonotype. V gene TRBV20-1 combines with J gene TRBJ1-3; 7 nucleotides match TRBD1. The V gene's germline CDR1 is DFQATT and CDR2 SNEGSKA (reference sequence). With V trimmed by 6 bases and J by 6 bases, 11 bases remained unmatched. This CDR3 has 14 amino acids. The DNA for the CDR3 is TGCAGTGCCCCCCCGACAGGGCAACAAAACACCATATATTTT. It translates to CSAPPTGQQNTIYF.

This clonotype was observed at least ten times. V gene TRBV7-9 combines with J gene TRBJ1-2, with 9 nucleotides matching TRBD1. This CDR3 contains 15 residues. Trimming removed 5 bases from V and 4 bases from J; junction bases left unmatched: 8. In germline, CDR1 is SEHNR, CDR2 FQNEAQ (reference sequence). DNA for the CDR3: TGTGCCAGCAGCATAACAGGGGGCAAGGGCTATGGCTACACCTTC. It is translated as CASSITGGKGYGYTF.

In its sample, this clonotype was seen many times. The chain recombines TRBV14 with TRBJ1-1; 8 nucleotides match TRBD1. The CDR3 has 15 residues. V lost 4 bases, J lost 3 bases, and 7 bases stayed unmatched. Germline V gene data show CDR1 as SGHDN and CDR2 as FVKESK. CDR3 DNA: TGTGCCAGCAGCCCAATAGACAGGGGCTACACTGAAGCTTTCTTT. The encoded protein is CASSPIDRGYTEAFF.

V is TRBV12-3 or TRBV12-4 and J is TRBJ2-2; a possible D gene is TRBD2 (5 bases). CDR3 length: 16 amino acids. The ends were cut back, 4 bases at V and 5 bases at J, with 17 bases in the middle. The CDR3 region has the DNA TGTGCCAGCAGTTCCCGGGGAAGGGCGGTAACCGGGGAGCTGTTTTTT. Its translation is CASSSRGRAVTGELFF.

This clonotype was recorded at least ten times. V is TRBV7-9 and J is TRBJ2-7, with TRBD2 identical over 11 bases. This CDR3 has 16 amino acids. Unmatched junction bases numbered 5, after V lost 3 bases and J lost 1 base. CDR1 is SEHNR, CDR2 FQNEAQ, per germline (reference sequence). The CDR3 protein is CASSFDIAGGSYEQYF. CDR3 sequence (DNA): TGTGCCAGCAGCTTTGATATAGCGGGAGGGTCCTACGAGCAGTACTTC.

The chain carries TRBV7-8 and TRBJ1-4, with D hard to call. Trimming took off 6 bases at V and 14 bases at J, with 22 bases between the two ends. Germline CDR1 is SGHVS and CDR2 is FQNEAQ. The CDR3 extends over 14 amino acids. CDR3 sequence: CASSLRHGPAFLFF. The CDR3 DNA follows: TGTGCCAGCAGTCTACGACATGGCCCGGCCTTCCTGTTTTTT.

This clonotype has just one count. The rearrangement links TRBV29-1 to TRBJ2-2; D not certain. There are 12 residues in the CDR3. The V and J ends lost 5 bases and 8 bases respectively, with 12 bases between them. CDR1 and CDR2 from the germline V gene are SQVTM and ANQGSEA. The CDR3 nucleotides are TGCAGCGTTCTGGGTGGGCCTGGGGAGCTGTTTTTT. Translated: CSVLGGPGELFF.

With respect to this clonotype: A much larger clone differs by one base, so this may be a read error. The rearrangement joins TRBV2 to TRBJ2-7, with 15 bases fitting TRBD2. This CDR3 has 15 amino acids. V gave up 4 bases and J gave up 8 bases; unmatched junction bases: 6. In germline, CDR1 is SNHLY, CDR2 FYNNEI. This CDR3 is CASSGTSGRGYKQYF. DNA for the CDR3: TGTGCCAGCAGTGGGACTAGCGGGAGGGGGTACAAGCAGTACTTC.

As concerns this clonotype: At one end the junction does not follow the germline gene, possibly because of a read error. J is TRBJ2-5 and V is TRBV7-2; D may be TRBD2 (7 bases). CDR1 is SGHTA and CDR2 is FQGNSA in the germline V gene. This CDR3 region has 17 residues. CDR3 in amino acids: CASSLARGGLSQGTQYF. DNA for the CDR3: TGTGCCAGCAGCTTAGCGAGGGGGGGCCTCAGCCAAGGGACCCAGTACTTC.

The chain joins TRBV2 to TRBJ2-7, with 9 nucleotides matching TRBD1. The CDR3 contains 14 residues. The germline V gene encodes CDR1 SNHLY and CDR2 FYNNEI. The trim removed 7 bases at V and 4 bases at J, leaving 8 bases unmatched. The CDR3: CASITGTGNYEQYF. As DNA, the CDR3 is TGTGCCAGCATCACCGGGACAGGGAATTACGAGCAGTACTTC.

As regards this clonotype: This may stem from a read error, because a much larger clone lies one nucleotide away. The V gene is TRBV12-3 or TRBV12-4, the J gene TRBJ1-5; D unclear. The CDR3 extends over 12 amino acids. The chain's CDR3 is CASRSRNRPQHF. CDR3 DNA: TGTGCCAGCAGGTCAAGGAATCGGCCCCAGCATTTT.